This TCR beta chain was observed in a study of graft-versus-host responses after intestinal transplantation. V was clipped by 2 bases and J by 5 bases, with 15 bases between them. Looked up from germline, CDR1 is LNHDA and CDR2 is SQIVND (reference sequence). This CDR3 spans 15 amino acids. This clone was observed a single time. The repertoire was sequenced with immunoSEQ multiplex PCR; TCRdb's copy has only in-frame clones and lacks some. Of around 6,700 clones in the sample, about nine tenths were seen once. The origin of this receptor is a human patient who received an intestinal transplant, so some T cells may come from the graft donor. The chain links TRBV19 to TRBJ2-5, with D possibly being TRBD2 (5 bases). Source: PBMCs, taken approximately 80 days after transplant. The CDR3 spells CASSISIGIRETQYF. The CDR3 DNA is TGTGCCAGTAGTATAAGTATCGGGATTAGGGAGACCCAGTACTTC.